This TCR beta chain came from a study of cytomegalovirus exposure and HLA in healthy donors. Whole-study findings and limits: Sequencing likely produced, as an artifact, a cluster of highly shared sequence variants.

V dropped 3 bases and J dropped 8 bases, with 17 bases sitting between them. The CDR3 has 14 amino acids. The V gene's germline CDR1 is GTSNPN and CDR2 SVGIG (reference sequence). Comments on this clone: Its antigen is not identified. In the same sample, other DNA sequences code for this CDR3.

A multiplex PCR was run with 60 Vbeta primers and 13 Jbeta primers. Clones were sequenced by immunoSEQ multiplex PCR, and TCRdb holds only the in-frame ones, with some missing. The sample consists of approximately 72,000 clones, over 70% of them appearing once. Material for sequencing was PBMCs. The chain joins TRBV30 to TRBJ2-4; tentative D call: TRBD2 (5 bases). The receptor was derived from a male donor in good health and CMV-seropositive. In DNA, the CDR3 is TGTGCCTGGAGAGCAGGCCCATACGGGGACATTCAGTACTTC. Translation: CAWRAGPYGDIQYF.